These 22 T cell receptor beta chains share one sample of origin, sequenced in a study of monozygotic twins with inflammatory bowel disease. Following a re-call of the 5' RACE reads, TCRdb has one entry per CDR3 protein and lacks DNA. The sample totals 300,000 to 400,000 distinct CDR3 sequences. Specimen: blood. The receptors were gathered from a human donor with ulcerative colitis or Crohn's disease, or a healthy co-twin of an affected twin (not recorded which).

V gene TRBV28 combines with J gene TRBJ1-5. Germline CDR1 and CDR2: MDHEN and SYDVKM. CDR3 size: 13 residues. CDR3 loop: CASRETGNQPQHF.

The chain's CDR3 is CAWSAGGVKEQFF. The rearrangement links TRBV30 to TRBJ2-1; the TRBD2 assignment by TCRdb is unverifiable without DNA. The CDR3 has 13 amino acids. The germline gives CDR1 GTSNPN, CDR2 SVGIG (reference sequence).

The rearrangement links TRBV6-8 to TRBJ2-1; there is no DNA to check the TCRdb D call of TRBD2. From germline, CDR1 is MNHGY and CDR2 SAAAGT. This CDR3 region has 16 residues. CDR3 residues: CASNAPRLGVYNEQFF.

The gene calls are TRBV30 and TRBJ2-4; TCRdb indicates TRBD1, and absent DNA this call remains unverified. CDR1 and CDR2 from the germline V gene are GTSNPN and SVGIG (reference sequence). The CDR3 length is 12 residues. The chain's CDR3 is CAWTSGAKYKYF.

The chain uses TRBV25-1 and TRBJ2-5; TCRdb selects TRBD1, and the lack of DNA leaves this call unchecked. This CDR3 comprises 17 residues. Germline V CDR1 and CDR2: MGHDK, SYGVNS. CDR3: CASSDLAADRLGETQYF.

This sequence joins TRBV5-1 and TRBJ2-7; TCRdb proposes TRBD1, but this gene call is untestable without DNA. The CDR3 contains 17 residues. Germline V gene sequence: CDR1 SGHRS, CDR2 YFSETQ. The CDR3 reads CASSLETGQAIHYEQYF. Complete variable domain (other parts from reference TRBV5-1 and TRBJ2-7): KAGVTQTPRYLIKTRGQQVTLSCSPISGHRSVSWYQQTPGQGLQFLFEYFSETQRNKGNFPGRFSGRQFSNSRSEMNVSTLELGDSALYLCASSLETGQAIHYEQYFGPGTRLTVT.

The chain recombines TRBV5-1 with TRBJ2-2. Germline lookup yields CDR1 SGHRS and CDR2 YFSETQ. This CDR3 region has 14 residues. The CDR3 spells CASSLPWDTGELFF.

The V gene is TRBV4-3, the J gene TRBJ1-4; the TCRdb call, TRBD1, lacks DNA for checking. Germline V gene data show CDR1 as LGHNA and CDR2 as YSLEER. The CDR3 is 14 residues long. CDR3 residues: CASSQGTGREKLFF.

The V gene is TRBV20-1, the J gene TRBJ1-6; the D call of TRBD1 rests on TCRdb alone, since no DNA is present to check it. Per germline, CDR1 DFQATT and CDR2 SNEGSKA (reference sequence). CDR3 length equals 12 residues. CDR3 residues: CSAPGWSSPLHF.

The V call is TRBV20-1, the J call TRBJ2-7; TCRdb proposes TRBD2, but this gene call is untestable without DNA. The CDR3 spans 15 residues. Per the germline V gene, CDR1 is DFQATT and CDR2 is SNEGSKA (reference sequence). The CDR3 region is CSARDPNWDGGGQYF.

The V gene is TRBV5-1, the J gene TRBJ2-2; the D call of TRBD1 rests on TCRdb alone, since no DNA is present to check it. CDR3 length: 13 residues. Germline lookup yields CDR1 SGHRS and CDR2 YFSETQ. This CDR3 is CATRTGNTGELFF. The full variable domain, in which reference TRBV5-1 and TRBJ2-2 provide the parts outside the CDR3, is KAGVTQTPRYLIKTRGQQVTLSCSPISGHRSVSWYQQTPGQGLQFLFEYFSETQRNKGNFPGRFSGRQFSNSRSEMNVSTLELGDSALYLCATRTGNTGELFFGEGSRLTVL.

This chain uses TRBV6-1 with TRBJ2-5; lacking DNA, the TRBD2 call made by TCRdb goes unchecked. The CDR3 is made up of 14 amino acids. Germline loops: CDR1 MNHNS, CDR2 SASEGT. The CDR3 loop reads CASRLAGFQETQYF.

This sequence joins TRBV25-1 and TRBJ1-4. This CDR3 is 16 amino acids long. CDR1 and CDR2 (germline): MGHDK, SYGVNS. The CDR3 is CASRQAGFATNEKLFF.

The V gene is TRBV3-1, the J gene TRBJ1-1; the TCRdb call, TRBD1, lacks DNA for checking. The CDR3 is 14 amino acids. Germline CDR1 and CDR2: LGHDT and YNNKEL (reference sequence). CDR3 protein: CASSQVRANTEAFF.

V and J are TRBV25-1 and TRBJ2-3. Germline assignment: CDR1 MGHDK and CDR2 SYGVNS. The CDR3 covers 12 residues. CDR3 amino acids: CASSDNTDTQYF.

The V gene is TRBV4-1, the J gene TRBJ2-7. Looked up from germline, CDR1 is MGHRA and CDR2 is YSYEKL. The CDR3 covers 12 residues. This CDR3 is CASSQDTGEQYF.

The chain carries TRBV7-2 and TRBJ2-7. The germline V gene has CDR1 SGHTA and CDR2 FQGNSA. The CDR3 is 15 amino acids. The CDR3 sequence: CASSLVSHTQYEQYF. Variable domain in full (rest from reference TRBV7-2 and TRBJ2-7): GAGVSQSPSNKVTEKGKDVELRCDPISGHTALYWYRQSLGQGLEFLIYFQGNSAPDKSGLPSDRFSAERTGGSVSTLTIQRTQQEDSAVYLCASSLVSHTQYEQYFGPGTRLTVT.

The chain couples TRBV4-1 to TRBJ2-5; TCRdb picks TRBD2, but there is no DNA to check that call. This CDR3 is built from 17 residues. CDR1 is MGHRA, CDR2 YSYEKL, per germline. This chain's CDR3 is CASSQGLAGGLGETQYF.

The chain is built from TRBV25-1 and TRBJ2-5; the TRBD1 assignment by TCRdb is unverifiable without DNA. The CDR3 is 15 residues long. Germline CDR1 MGHDK, CDR2 SYGVNS. CDR3 in amino acids: CASSERWGLSETQYF.

V usage is TRBV12-3 or TRBV12-4 and J usage is TRBJ1-1; TCRdb selects TRBD1, and the lack of DNA leaves this call unchecked. The CDR3 is made up of 17 amino acids. CDR3 loop: CASSLFGPRGTNTEAFF.

The chain recombines TRBV20-1 with TRBJ1-5; lacking DNA, the TRBD1 call made by TCRdb goes unchecked. The CDR3 consists of 13 residues. Germline V gene data show CDR1 as DFQATT and CDR2 as SNEGSKA (reference sequence). The CDR3 region is CSRGGRSNQPQHF.

The rearrangement uses TRBV27 and TRBJ1-6; the D gene TCRdb calls, TRBD1, cannot be checked with no DNA. Germline CDR1 reads MNHEY; CDR2 reads SMNVEV (reference sequence). CDR3 length: 13 residues. CDR3 sequence: CASSLTPNSPLHF.